The rows below give T cell receptor beta chains drawn from one sample of a study of cytotoxic CD8 clonotypes in ibrutinib-treated CLL. Repertoires were generated with immunoSEQ multiplex PCR, while TCRdb's copy carries only in-frame clones and drops some. The repertoire includes approximately 120,000 clones, approximately 56% of them detected once, and 37% sits in the top ten. The source was PBMCs, collected after 24 months of ibrutinib treatment. The receptor source for this set is a human donor with chronic lymphocytic leukemia. The CDR3 runs from the conserved cysteine through the conserved F or W. Fields, in order: clone size, V gene, D gene, J gene, CDR3 DNA, CDR3 protein. The D gene is left open where the match is weak. A clone size is listed for some rows: how often the clone was seen (once, few, many), or a class if it is expanded.

once,TRBV28,.,TRBJ2-1,TGTGCCAGCAGTCAGCGATATTACAATGAGCAGTTCTTC,CASSQRYYNEQFF
few,TRBV4-1,.,TRBJ1-3,TGCGCCAGCAGCCAAGATCCCCCCGACTTAGGAAACACCATATATTTT,CASSQDPPDLGNTIYF
.,TRBV6-6,.,TRBJ2-3,TGTGCCACCAAAGACAGAGTGTTCACAGATACGCAGTATTTT,CATKDRVFTDTQYF
.,TRBV25-1,.,TRBJ2-3,TGTGCCAGCAGTACAGCGAGCACAGATACGCAGTATTTT,CASSTASTDTQYF
.,TRBV4-2,TRBD2,TRBJ2-1,TGTGCCAGCAGGATTAGCGGGGAAATGAGGAATGAGCAGTTCTTC,CASRISGEMRNEQFF
.,TRBV30,.,TRBJ1-2,TGTGCCTGGAGTGCCGGGTTAGCTAACTATGGCTACACCTTC,CAWSAGLANYGYTF
.,TRBV10-1,.,TRBJ2-7,TGCGCCAGCAGTGCCCCCGGACAAAGCTACGAGCAGTACTTC,CASSAPGQSYEQYF
.,TRBV15,.,TRBJ1-1,TGTGCCACCAGCAGAGACTGGGTGGGGGGACCCACTGAAGCTTTCTTT,CATSRDWVGGPTEAFF
.,TRBV5-1,TRBD1,TRBJ1-1,TGCGCCAGCAGTTTCGACAGGGACACTGAAGCTTTCTTT,CASSFDRDTEAFF
.,TRBV14,TRBD1,TRBJ2-7,TGTGCCAGCAGCCAAGCTTGGGGGACAGGAGATACCTACGAGCAGTACTTC,CASSQAWGTGDTYEQYF
.,TRBV30,TRBD2,TRBJ2-6,TGTGCCTGGAGTGCCCCCCTCGGGGGGTCTCCCTCTGGGGCCAACGTCCTGACTTTC,CAWSAPLGGSPSGANVLTF
once,TRBV19,TRBD2,TRBJ2-1,TGTGCCAGTACCGGGGGGGGGCCGTCCGGAGGTGAGCAGTTCTTC,CASTGGGPSGGEQFF
.,TRBV30,.,TRBJ1-2,TGTGCCTGGAGGCCCGACCGGCTCTATGGCTACACCTTC,CAWRPDRLYGYTF
.,TRBV6-6,.,TRBJ1-6,TGTGCCAGCAGTCAGGCCGACTGGGACTTATCACCCCTCCACTTT,CASSQADWDLSPLHF
.,TRBV7-9,.,TRBJ2-2,TGTGCCAGCAGCTGGGGAGGCGGGGAGCTGTTTTTT,CASSWGGGELFF
.,TRBV2,.,TRBJ2-7,TGTGCCAGCAGTGAACACCTACAGGAGTACTTC,CASSEHLQEYF
.,TRBV29-1,TRBD1,TRBJ1-1,TGCAGCGTCTACAGGGGAGGGGACACTGAAGCTTTCTTT,CSVYRGGDTEAFF
.,TRBV5-1,TRBD2,TRBJ2-1,TGCGCCAGCAGCTGGCTAGCGGACCCAAATGAGCAGTTCTTC,CASSWLADPNEQFF
.,TRBV19,TRBD1,TRBJ1-1,TGTGCCAGTAGTATAGCAGGGACAGTGAACACTGAAGCTTTCTTT,CASSIAGTVNTEAFF
.,TRBV9,TRBD2,TRBJ2-3,TGTGCCAGCAGCGTAGACCCAGCGGGAAGAGATACGCAGTATTTT,CASSVDPAGRDTQYF
few,TRBV2,.,TRBJ1-2,TGTGCCAGCAGTCGGGACACCAACTATGGCTACACCTTC,CASSRDTNYGYTF
few,TRBV29-1,.,TRBJ1-2,TGCAGCGTTGATCTTCCTTTTCGGGCCTCCAGAGAAGGCTACACCTTC,CSVDLPFRASREGYTF
.,TRBV28,TRBD1,TRBJ1-1,TGTGCCAGCAGCCTTGACAGGGGACATGCTTTCTTT,CASSLDRGHAFF
few,TRBV7-8,.,TRBJ2-7,TGTGCCAGCAGCGAAGACACCCTCTACGAGCAGTACTTC,CASSEDTLYEQYF
.,TRBV19,TRBD1,TRBJ2-4,TGTGCCAGTAGTATAACCGGGGACAGCAAAAACATTCAGTACTTC,CASSITGDSKNIQYF
few,TRBV9,.,TRBJ2-2,TGTGCCAGCAGCGTAGAAGCGGGCAGACCTACCGGGGAGCTGTTTTTT,CASSVEAGRPTGELFF
.,TRBV6-5,.,TRBJ1-5,TGTGCCAGCAGTTACTCGAGATATAGCAATCAGCCCCAGCATTTT,CASSYSRYSNQPQHF
few,TRBV7-8,.,TRBJ2-5,TGTGCCAGCAGCCGGGGACGGACGGAAGAGACCCAGTACTTC,CASSRGRTEETQYF
few,TRBV30,.,TRBJ2-3,TGTGCCTGGAGCCCCCGAGGCACAGATACGCAGTATTTT,CAWSPRGTDTQYF
.,TRBV2,TRBD1,TRBJ1-5,TGTGCCAGCAGAGCCGGGACAGGGTTAGGCAATCAGCCCCAGCATTTT,CASRAGTGLGNQPQHF
.,TRBV6-5,.,TRBJ2-7,TGTGCCAGCAGTCGCTCTACCTACGAGCAGTACTTC,CASSRSTYEQYF
.,TRBV30,TRBD1,TRBJ2-5,TGTGCCTGGAGTGGACAGGGCGGTCGAGAGACCCAGTACTTC,CAWSGQGGRETQYF
.,TRBV4-1,.,TRBJ2-7,TGCGCCAGCAGCCAAGATCGGTGGAGGTACGAGCAGTACTTC,CASSQDRWRYEQYF